This entry concerns a single TCR beta chain. The entry originates in a study of T cells after somatic rescue of genetic block. Only in-frame clones appear in the TCRdb table, and some are missing; sequencing was by immunoSEQ multiplex PCR. The table lists 65,000 to 70,000 clones, roughly 94% of them singletons. V was cut by 5 bases and J by 8 bases, with 15 bases left in between. The CDR3 consists of 13 residues. Germline CDR1 is LNHDA and CDR2 is SQIVND (reference sequence). Sequenced input: peripheral blood mononuclear cells (PBMCs). The TCR was taken from a man in his forties. The genes are TRBV19 and TRBJ1-1; no reliable D call. The CDR3 DNA sequence: TGTGCCAGTAGTTTCGGACGGGAAATGGAAGCTTTCTTT. Translating gives CASSFGREMEAFF.